This T cell receptor (beta chain) was profiled in a study of cytomegalovirus exposure and HLA in healthy donors. This CDR3 is built from 12 residues. V lost 5 bases, J lost 4 bases, and 9 bases lay in between. Germline V lookup: CDR1 SGHVS, CDR2 FNYEAQ. The PCR employed 60 Vbeta primers together with 13 Jbeta primers. Some clones are missing from TCRdb's copy, which holds only in-frame ones; the method was immunoSEQ multiplex PCR. The sample contains more than 80,000 clones, roughly 76% of which appear only once. The V call is TRBV7-6, the J call TRBJ2-7; D unresolved. The receptor's source is a human donor in good health. The sequencing sample was made of PBMCs. This CDR3 is CASSPAGYEQYF. DNA for the CDR3: TGTGCCAGCAGCCCCGCCGGGTACGAGCAGTACTTC.